These 8 T cell receptor beta chains originate from one sample sequenced in a study of T-cell memory formation after mild COVID-19. TCRdb recomputed calls from the 5' RACE reads with MiXCR, one row per CDR3 protein. Counted here are approximately 180,000 distinct CDR3 sequences, more than 15% occurring once; the ten biggest clones make up approximately 2.2%. Sequencing used PBMCs or a T cell subset sorted from them (not recorded which). These receptors originate from an adult woman who had mild COVID-19 (a few samples of this study predate the infection). Cell type and time point are not known.

This clonotype was seen more than once but under ten times. The chain recombines TRBV24-1 with TRBJ2-2; D tentatively fits TRBD1 or TRBD2 (5 bases each). Germline V CDR1 and CDR2: KGHDR, SFDVKD. Deletions cut 4 bases from V and 4 bases from J, with 12 bases between. This CDR3 is 15 amino acids long. CDR3 amino acids: CATSDLGRVTGELFF. The CDR3 coding sequence is TGTGCCACCAGTGACCTGGGACGGGTCACCGGGGAGCTGTTTTTT.

The V call is TRBV6-5, the J call TRBJ2-2; 11 bases are a match to TRBD1. Germline trimming cut 0 bases from V and 4 bases from J; bases unmatched to any gene: 10. CDR3 length: 19 amino acids. CDR1 and CDR2 from the germline V gene are MNHEY and SVGAGI. CDR3 residues: CASSYSKIKDRGLTGELFF. CDR3 DNA: TGTGCCAGCAGTTACTCGAAGATTAAGGACAGGGGGCTCACCGGGGAGCTGTTTTTT.

This clonotype was recorded a few times. The chain uses TRBV3-1 and TRBJ2-7, with D unresolved. CDR3 length equals 14 residues. Germline V gene sequence: CDR1 LGHDT, CDR2 YNNKEL (reference sequence). Trimming removed 0 bases from V and 0 bases from J, with 6 bases in between. The CDR3 region has the DNA TGTGCCAGCAGCCAAGATTGGAGCTCCTACGAGCAGTACTTC. Protein sequence: CASSQDWSSYEQYF.

This chain connects TRBV20-1 to TRBJ2-3; a weak D match, TRBD2 (6 bases). This CDR3 contains 16 residues. In germline, CDR1 is DFQATT, CDR2 SNEGSKA (reference sequence). Trimming removed 3 bases at V and 2 bases at J, with 18 bases between. The CDR3 DNA reads as TGCAGTGCTAGGAATCCGAGGGGACTCTACACAGATACGCAGTATTTT. Protein product: CSARNPRGLYTDTQYF.

The sample holds a few counts of this clonotype. This chain joins TRBV6-9 and TRBJ2-7; 9 positions agree with TRBD1. Germline V gene lookup returns CDR1 MNHGY and CDR2 SVAAGI. This CDR3 spans 17 amino acids. J was trimmed by 3 bases and V by 0 bases; bases with no gene match: 9. The CDR3 region is CASSYSNRDREDYEQYF. The CDR3 DNA is TGTGCCAGCAGTTATTCAAATCGGGACAGGGAGGACTACGAGCAGTACTTC.

The rearrangement joins TRBV12-3 or TRBV12-4 to TRBJ1-1; D is ambiguous. The CDR3 consists of 12 residues. The V end lost 5 bases, the J end lost 6 bases, and 10 bases lay between the germline ends. CDR3: CASSPPFAEAFF. Written as DNA, the CDR3 is TGTGCCAGCAGTCCGCCCTTCGCTGAAGCTTTCTTT.

The chain combines TRBV6-5 with TRBJ1-1, with unresolved D. The CDR3 runs 14 residues. V shed 0 bases and J shed 1 base, with 6 bases lying between them. Per the germline V gene, CDR1 is MNHEY and CDR2 is SVGAGI. Here the CDR3 reads CASSYSPRNTEAFF. In DNA form, the CDR3 reads TGTGCCAGCAGTTACTCGCCACGGAACACTGAAGCTTTCTTT.

This chain links TRBV11-2 with TRBJ1-4, with 8 bases aligning to TRBD1. There are 14 residues in the CDR3. The V gene's germline CDR1 is SGHAT and CDR2 FQNNGV. Trimming at V came to 5 bases and at J to 3 bases, leaving 2 bases not matched to a gene. Here the CDR3 DNA reads TGTGCCAGCAGCCGGGGACAGGCTAATGAAAAACTGTTTTTT. Its protein is CASSRGQANEKLFF. The full variable domain, its missing parts supplied by reference TRBV11-2 and TRBJ1-4, is EAGVAQSPRYKIIEKRQSVAFWCNPISGHATLYWYQQILGQGPKLLIQFQNNGVVDDSQLPKDRFSAERLKGVDSTLKIQPAKLEDSAVYLCASSRGQANEKLFFGSGTQLSVL.